This passage covers 22 T cell receptor beta chains from one sample sequenced in a study of blood T cell repertoires in COVID-19. Libraries were prepared by immunoSEQ multiplex PCR; TCRdb keeps only in-frame clonotypes and omits some of them. The table records roughly 200,000 clones, about 82% of them present only once. Sequencing was carried out using PBMCs or T cells enriched from blood (not recorded which). The receptors were gathered from a man aged 40-50 years with acute COVID-19.

The gene calls are TRBV6-1 and TRBJ2-7; 8 bases are a match to TRBD1. Germline loops: CDR1 MNHNS, CDR2 SASEGT. V shed 4 bases and J 5 bases; nucleotides not matched to a gene: 13. This CDR3 comprises 16 residues. CDR3 sequence reads: CASSGLVGQENHEQYF. Written as DNA, the CDR3 is TGTGCCAGCAGTGGCCTAGTGGGACAGGAGAACCACGAGCAGTACTTC.

This clone was counted a few times. The rearrangement joins TRBV3-1 (or the pseudogene TRBV3-2) to TRBJ2-1; 7 bases match TRBD2. Unmatched junction bases numbered 7, after V lost 2 bases and J lost 0 bases. CDR1 is LGHDT and CDR2 is YNNKEL in the germline V gene (reference sequence). CDR3 length equals 17 residues. The CDR3 loop reads CASSQSPSGDSYNEQFF. CDR3 DNA sequence: TGTGCCAGCAGCCAATCCCCTAGCGGCGACTCCTACAATGAGCAGTTCTTC.

CDR3 sequence (DNA): TGTGCCAGCTCCCTTGGACAGGGGGCGTTCAATGAGCAGTTCTTC. It codes for CASSLGQGAFNEQFF. The V gene is TRBV18, the J gene TRBJ2-1; 11 bases align to TRBD1. The CDR3 length is 15 residues. From germline, CDR1 is KGHSH and CDR2 LQKENI. V dropped 6 bases and J dropped 6; count of bases not matched to a gene: 7.

The chain couples TRBV5-1 to TRBJ2-3; 10 bases are a match to TRBD2. V lost 0 bases and J lost 10; bases outside the gene matches: 8. CDR1 is SGHRS and CDR2 is YFSETQ in the germline V gene. CDR3 length: 15 amino acids. CDR3 sequence reads: CASSLDPSGSGAQYF. In DNA form, the CDR3 reads TGCGCCAGCAGCTTGGATCCTAGCGGGAGCGGTGCGCAGTATTTT. Complete variable domain (other parts from reference TRBV5-1 and TRBJ2-3): KAGVTQTPRYLIKTRGQQVTLSCSPISGHRSVSWYQQTPGQGLQFLFEYFSETQRNKGNFPGRFSGRQFSNSRSEMNVSTLELGDSALYLCASSLDPSGSGAQYFGPGTRLTVL.

The chain combines TRBV9 with TRBJ2-2; TRBD2 is a possible D gene (5 bases). Germline CDR1 and CDR2: SGDLS and YYNGEE. The CDR3 is 15 residues long. With 2 bases removed from V and 5 bases from J, the gap between germline ends came to 13 bases. The CDR3 DNA follows: TGTGCCAGCAGCGTGGGAGTCGGATATACCGGGGAGCTGTTTTTT. It yields the protein CASSVGVGYTGELFF.

The chain joins TRBV7-2 to TRBJ1-1, with a tentative D call TRBD1 (6 bases). V lost 1 base and J lost 1, with 10 bases in between. The CDR3 is made up of 15 amino acids. CDR1 and CDR2 from the germline V gene are SGHTA and FQGNSA. The CDR3 DNA follows: TGTGCCAGCAGCTTAGTAGGGGGAAAGAACACTGAAGCTTTCTTT. Translating gives CASSLVGGKNTEAFF.

The rearrangement uses TRBV5-1 and TRBJ1-4; a weak D match, TRBD1 (5 bases). The CDR3 sequence is 16 residues long. V was shortened by 3 bases and J by 8 bases, with 20 bases between the two germline ends. Per germline, CDR1 SGHRS and CDR2 YFSETQ. In DNA form, the CDR3 reads TGCGCCAGCAGCTACGGAGGGGCAACTCTCGGGGAAAAACTGTTTTTT. Protein product: CASSYGGATLGEKLFF.

J is TRBJ1-1 and V is TRBV30; unclear D gene. CDR1 is GTSNPN and CDR2 is SVGIG in the germline V gene (reference sequence). Trimming stripped 2 bases from V and 5 bases from J, with 21 bases between. The CDR3 has 16 residues. CDR3 coding DNA: TGTGCCTGGAGTCCCCGGACCTGGCTTTCGGGGACTGAAGCTTTCTTT. It specifies CAWSPRTWLSGTEAFF. The variable domain in full, with the rest retrieved from reference TRBV30 and TRBJ1-1, is SQTIHQWPATLVQPVGSPLSLECTVEGTSNPNLYWYRQAAGRGLQLLFYSVGIGQISSEVPQNLSASRPQDRQFILSSKKLLLSDSGFYLCAWSPRTWLSGTEAFFGQGTRLTVV.

This clone is a singleton in its sample. This rearrangement joins TRBV5-6 to TRBJ2-7; TRBD2 might be the D (6 bases). The V end was cut by 4 bases, the J end by 7 bases, with 15 bases between. The CDR3 has 13 residues. Per germline, CDR1 SGHDT and CDR2 YYEEEE. The chain's CDR3 is CASSPSSAGEQYF. The CDR3 DNA follows: TGTGCCAGCAGCCCCTCCTCGGCGGGGGAGCAGTACTTC.

The chain employs TRBV11-2 and TRBJ1-1; 7 bases fit TRBD1. The germline V gene encodes CDR1 SGHAT and CDR2 FQNNGV. Trimming removed 3 bases from V and 6 bases from J; junction bases left unmatched: 7. The CDR3 has 14 amino acids. As DNA, the CDR3 is TGTGCCAGCAGCTTCGGGACAGTAATATCTGAAGCTTTCTTT. Amino acid sequence: CASSFGTVISEAFF.

V usage is TRBV7-2 and J usage is TRBJ1-1, with D perhaps matching TRBD1 (6 bases). The CDR3 sequence is 13 residues long. V was shortened by 5 bases and J by 10 bases, with 17 bases between the two germline ends. Germline V gene data show CDR1 as SGHTA and CDR2 as FQGNSA. The CDR3 DNA follows: TGTGCCAGCAGCCCGCGGACAGCTCGGCGAGCTTTCTTT. Residues: CASSPRTARRAFF.

The chain has TRBV5-4 and TRBJ1-1; D might be TRBD1 (6 bases). The CDR3 is 14 amino acids. Trimming removed 4 bases from V and 5 bases from J, with 15 bases in between. Germline CDR1 is SGHNT and CDR2 is YYREEE (reference sequence). This CDR3 reads CASSKGGGLTEAFF. The CDR3 coding sequence is TGTGCCAGCAGCAAAGGGGGGGGTTTGACTGAAGCTTTCTTT.

This sequence joins TRBV7-2 and TRBJ2-7; 8 nucleotides match TRBD1. From germline, CDR1 is SGHTA and CDR2 FQGNSA. The ends lost 5 bases at V and 6 bases at J; junction bases unmatched: 12. This CDR3 has 15 amino acids. CDR3 DNA sequence: TGTGCCAGCAGCAGGACAGGGTACAGTGGTCTCGAGCAGTACTTC. Encoded protein: CASSRTGYSGLEQYF.

The gene calls are TRBV27 and TRBJ2-7, with TRBD2 matching 15 bases. V lost 4 bases to trimming and J lost 2 bases; unmatched junction nucleotides: 9. The germline CDR1 and CDR2 sequences are MNHEY and SMNVEV (reference sequence). This CDR3 region has 18 residues. The CDR3 coding sequence is TGTGCCAGCAGTTATCTCGGGACTAGCGGGAGGCTAACCTACGAGCAGTACTTC. Protein: CASSYLGTSGRLTYEQYF.

For the CDR3, the DNA is TGTGCCAGCCACTCACCACGGGACAAATTAGATGGCTACACCTTC. It encodes CASHSPRDKLDGYTF. This chain links TRBV5-8 with TRBJ1-2, with a weak D call TRBD1 (6 bases). Germline-derived CDR1 and CDR2 are SGHTS and YDEGEE. Trimming took off 7 bases at V and 6 bases at J, with 22 bases between the two ends. The CDR3 runs to 15 residues.

V usage is TRBV9 and J usage is TRBJ1-2, with D possibly being TRBD1 (5 bases). Germline-derived CDR1 and CDR2 are SGDLS and YYNGEE. Between the trimmed V and J ends, which lost 0 bases and 6 bases, there was a span of 21 bases. This CDR3 is built from 17 residues. The CDR3 nucleotides read TGTGCCAGCAGCGTAGGGGGTCTAGGCTTAAAAGGGGATGGCTACACCTTC. Protein sequence: CASSVGGLGLKGDGYTF. Full variable domain (missing parts from reference TRBV9 and TRBJ1-2): DSGVTQTPKHLITATGQRVTLRCSPRSGDLSVYWYQQSLDQGLQFLIQYYNGEERAKGNILERFSAQQFPDLHSELNLSSLELGDSALYFCASSVGGLGLKGDGYTFGSGTRLTVV.

This chain links TRBV4-1 with TRBJ2-3; D may be TRBD2 (6 bases). The CDR3 is made up of 15 amino acids. The germline CDR1 and CDR2 sequences are MGHRA and YSYEKL. The V end lost 4 bases, the J end lost 6 bases, and 17 bases lay between the germline ends. CDR3 residues: CASSPPIGAGDTQYF. The CDR3 nucleotides read TGCGCCAGCAGCCCCCCCATCGGGGCGGGGGATACGCAGTATTTT.

The chain joins TRBV29-1 to TRBJ1-4; the D gene is possibly TRBD1 (5 bases). Trimming cost V 3 bases and J 8 bases, with 13 bases left between them. The CDR3 contains 13 residues. Germline values: CDR1 SQVTM, CDR2 ANQGSEA. In nucleotides, the CDR3 is TGCAGCGTTGAGCCTCGGGGGTCGGAAAAACTGTTTTTT. It yields the protein CSVEPRGSEKLFF. Filled out from reference TRBV29-1 and TRBJ1-4, the complete variable domain reads SAVISQKPSRDICQRGTSLTIQCQVDSQVTMMFWYRQQPGQSLTLIATANQGSEATYESGFVIDKFPISRPNLTFSTLTVSNMSPEDSSIYLCSVEPRGSEKLFFGSGTQLSVL.

The chain employs TRBV14 and TRBJ2-2; the D gene is possibly TRBD2 (5 bases). Germline assignment: CDR1 SGHDN and CDR2 FVKESK. V lost 4 bases to trimming and J lost 4 bases, with 16 bases between them. The CDR3 runs to 16 residues. The CDR3 coding sequence is TGTGCCAGCAGCCGACGCTGGGCCGCGGGCACCGGGGAGCTGTTTTTT. This gives the protein CASSRRWAAGTGELFF.

This clone occurred once. V gene TRBV28 combines with J gene TRBJ1-3, with a possible D match to TRBD1 (5 bases). The CDR3 contains 14 residues. The V gene lost 6 bases and the J gene lost 0 bases, with 9 bases spanning the gap. Germline V gives CDR1 MDHEN, CDR2 SYDVKM. The CDR3 DNA follows: TGTGCCAGCAGCCTGACAGTCTCTGGAAACACCATATATTTT. It encodes CASSLTVSGNTIYF.

V is TRBV5-1 and J is TRBJ2-5, with 8 positions matching TRBD2. The CDR3 sequence is 15 residues long. The germline gives CDR1 SGHRS, CDR2 YFSETQ. The junction had 15 bases not matched to a gene; V was cut back by 6 bases and J by 8 bases. CDR3: CASNPSGGNPDTQYF. DNA of the CDR3: TGCGCCAGCAATCCCAGCGGGGGAAACCCAGATACCCAGTACTTC.

The chain combines TRBV11-2 with TRBJ2-1, with 8 nucleotides matching TRBD2. CDR3 size: 15 residues. Germline-derived CDR1 and CDR2 are SGHAT and FQNNGV. V lost 3 bases to trimming and J lost 7 bases; unmatched junction nucleotides: 8. The CDR3: CASSFGLARPNEQFF. DNA for the CDR3: TGTGCCAGCAGCTTTGGACTAGCAAGACCAAATGAGCAGTTCTTC. Combining the CDR3 with reference TRBV11-2 and TRBJ2-1 gives the whole variable domain EAGVAQSPRYKIIEKRQSVAFWCNPISGHATLYWYQQILGQGPKLLIQFQNNGVVDDSQLPKDRFSAERLKGVDSTLKIQPAKLEDSAVYLCASSFGLARPNEQFFGPGTRLTVL.